The source of this T cell receptor (beta chain) is a study of CD8+CD57+ T cells in acquired aplastic anemia. Trimming left V 5 bases short and J 8 bases short, with 9 bases between. The germline V gene has CDR1 SNHLY and CDR2 FYNNEI. This CDR3 spans 11 amino acids. Previously, flow cytometry had revealed CD8+CD57+ cell expansion in the patients chosen for sequencing. The patients all had a severe acquired aplastic anemia diagnosis. Patients were therapy-naive when their blood was sampled. For CDR3 and TCR beta VDJ profiling, genomic DNA was the template used. MiXCR was run by TCRdb on the reads, yielding one entry per CDR3 protein. The profile covers about 200,000 distinct CDR3 sequences, with roughly 60% appearing a single time and under 60% taken by the ten largest.

The sample was sorted CD4+, CD8+, or CD8+CD57+ T cells (not recorded which) from PBMCs. V is TRBV2 and J is TRBJ1-2; tentatively, D is TRBD1 (6 bases). The receptor was derived from a human donor with aplastic anemia. CDR3 protein: CASSYRAGYTF. In nucleotides, the CDR3 is TGTGCCAGCAGTTACAGGGCCGGCTACACCTTC.